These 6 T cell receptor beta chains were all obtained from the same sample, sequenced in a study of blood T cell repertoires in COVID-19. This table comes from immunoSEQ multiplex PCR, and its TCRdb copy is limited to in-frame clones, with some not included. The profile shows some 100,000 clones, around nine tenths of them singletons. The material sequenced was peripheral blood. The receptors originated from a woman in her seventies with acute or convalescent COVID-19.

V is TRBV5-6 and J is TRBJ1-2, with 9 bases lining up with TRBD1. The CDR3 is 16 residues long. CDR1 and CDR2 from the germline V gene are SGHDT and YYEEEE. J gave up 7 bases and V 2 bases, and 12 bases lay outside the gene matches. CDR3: CASSFTGQGIRGGYTF. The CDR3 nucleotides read TGTGCCAGCAGCTTTACTGGACAGGGGATTCGAGGTGGCTACACCTTC.

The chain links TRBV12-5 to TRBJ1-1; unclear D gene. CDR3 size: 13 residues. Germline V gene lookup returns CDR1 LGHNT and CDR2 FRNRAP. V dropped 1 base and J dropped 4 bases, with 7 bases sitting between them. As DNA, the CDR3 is TGTGCTAGTGGTTTGGACACAATCACTGAAGCTTTCTTT. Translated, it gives CASGLDTITEAFF.

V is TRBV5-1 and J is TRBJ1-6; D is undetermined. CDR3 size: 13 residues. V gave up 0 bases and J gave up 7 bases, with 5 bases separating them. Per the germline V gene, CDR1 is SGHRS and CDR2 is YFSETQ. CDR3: CASSLGANSPLHF. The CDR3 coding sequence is TGCGCCAGCAGCTTGGGTGCGAATTCACCCCTCCACTTT.

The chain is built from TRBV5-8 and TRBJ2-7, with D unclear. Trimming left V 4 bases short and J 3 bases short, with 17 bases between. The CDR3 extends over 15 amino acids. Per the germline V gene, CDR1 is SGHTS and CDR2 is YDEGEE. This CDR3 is CASSPWSMAYYEQYF. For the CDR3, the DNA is TGTGCCAGCAGCCCGTGGAGTATGGCCTACTACGAGCAGTACTTC.

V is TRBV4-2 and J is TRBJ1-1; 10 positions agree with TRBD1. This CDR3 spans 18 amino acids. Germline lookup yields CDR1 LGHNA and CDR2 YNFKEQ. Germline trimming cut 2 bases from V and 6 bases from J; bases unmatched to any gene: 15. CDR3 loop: CASSQSGQGKTNGAEAFF. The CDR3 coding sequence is TGTGCCAGCAGCCAATCGGGACAGGGGAAAACGAACGGCGCTGAAGCTTTCTTT.

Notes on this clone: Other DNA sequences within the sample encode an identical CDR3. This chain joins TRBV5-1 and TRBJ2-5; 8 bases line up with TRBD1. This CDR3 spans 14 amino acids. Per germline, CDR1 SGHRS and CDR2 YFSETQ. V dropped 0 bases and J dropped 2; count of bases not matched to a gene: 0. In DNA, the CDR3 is TGCGCCAGCAGCTTGGGGACAGGGCAAGAGACCCAGTACTTC. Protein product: CASSLGTGQETQYF.